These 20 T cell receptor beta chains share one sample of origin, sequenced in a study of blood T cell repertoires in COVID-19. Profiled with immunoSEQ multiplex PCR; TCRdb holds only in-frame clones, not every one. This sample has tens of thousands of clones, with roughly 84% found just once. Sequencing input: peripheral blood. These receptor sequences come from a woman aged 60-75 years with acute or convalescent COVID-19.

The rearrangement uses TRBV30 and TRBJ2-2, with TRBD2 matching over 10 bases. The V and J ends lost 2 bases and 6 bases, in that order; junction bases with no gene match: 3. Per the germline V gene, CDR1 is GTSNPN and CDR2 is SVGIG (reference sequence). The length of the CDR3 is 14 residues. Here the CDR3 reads CAWSQLAGAGELFF. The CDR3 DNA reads TGTGCCTGGAGTCAGCTAGCGGGGGCCGGGGAGCTGTTTTTT. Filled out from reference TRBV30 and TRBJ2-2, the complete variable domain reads SQTIHQWPATLVQPVGSPLSLECTVEGTSNPNLYWYRQAAGRGLQLLFYSVGIGQISSEVPQNLSASRPQDRQFILSSKKLLLSDSGFYLCAWSQLAGAGELFFGEGSRLTVL.

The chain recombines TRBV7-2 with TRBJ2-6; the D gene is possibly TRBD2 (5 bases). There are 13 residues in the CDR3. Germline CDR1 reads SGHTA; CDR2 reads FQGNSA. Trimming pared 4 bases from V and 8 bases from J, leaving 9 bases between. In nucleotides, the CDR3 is TGTGCCAGCAGCTCCCTCGGGACCAACGTCCTGACTTTC. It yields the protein CASSSLGTNVLTF.

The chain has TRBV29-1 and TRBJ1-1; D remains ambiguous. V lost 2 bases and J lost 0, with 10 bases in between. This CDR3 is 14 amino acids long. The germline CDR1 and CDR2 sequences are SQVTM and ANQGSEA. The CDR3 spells CSVESLTVNTEAFF. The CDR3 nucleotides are TGCAGCGTTGAAAGTTTAACGGTGAACACTGAAGCTTTCTTT.

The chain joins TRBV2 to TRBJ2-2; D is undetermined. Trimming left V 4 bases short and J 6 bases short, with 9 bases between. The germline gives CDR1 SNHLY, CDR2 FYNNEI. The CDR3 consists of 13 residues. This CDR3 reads CASSGLSAGELFF. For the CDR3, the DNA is TGTGCCAGCAGTGGCCTATCCGCCGGGGAGCTGTTTTTT.

CDR3 DNA: TGTGCCAGCAGCGAGGCCGGCCGCACAGATACGCAGTATTTT. Protein product: CASSEAGRTDTQYF. The V call is TRBV13, the J call TRBJ2-3; D is ambiguous. The germline V gene encodes CDR1 PRHDT and CDR2 FYEKMQ (reference sequence). Trimming left V 5 bases short and J 1 base short, with 10 bases between. CDR3 size: 14 residues.

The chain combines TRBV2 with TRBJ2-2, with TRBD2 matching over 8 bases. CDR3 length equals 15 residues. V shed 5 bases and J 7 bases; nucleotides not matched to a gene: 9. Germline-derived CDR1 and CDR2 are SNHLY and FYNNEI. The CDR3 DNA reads TGTGCCAGCAGTCTGAGGCGGGGGGACGACGGGGAGCTGTTTTTT. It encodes CASSLRRGDDGELFF.

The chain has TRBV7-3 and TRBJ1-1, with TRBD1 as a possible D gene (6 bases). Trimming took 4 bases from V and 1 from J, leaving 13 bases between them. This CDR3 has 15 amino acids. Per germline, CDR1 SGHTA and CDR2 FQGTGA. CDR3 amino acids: CASSSPDSGNTEAFF. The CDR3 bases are TGTGCCAGCAGCTCACCGGACAGTGGGAACACTGAAGCTTTCTTT. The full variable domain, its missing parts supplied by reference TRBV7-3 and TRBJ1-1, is GAGVSQTPSNKVTEKGKYVELRCDPISGHTALYWYRQSLGQGPEFLIYFQGTGAADDSGLPNDRFFAVRPEGSVSTLKIQRTERGDSAVYLCASSSPDSGNTEAFFGQGTRLTVV.

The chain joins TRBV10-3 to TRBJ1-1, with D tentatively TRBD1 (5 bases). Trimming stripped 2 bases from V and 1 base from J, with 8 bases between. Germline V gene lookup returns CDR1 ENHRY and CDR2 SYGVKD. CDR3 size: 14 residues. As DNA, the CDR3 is TGTGCCATCAGTGAGAGGCAGGGGAACACTGAAGCTTTCTTT. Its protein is CAISERQGNTEAFF.

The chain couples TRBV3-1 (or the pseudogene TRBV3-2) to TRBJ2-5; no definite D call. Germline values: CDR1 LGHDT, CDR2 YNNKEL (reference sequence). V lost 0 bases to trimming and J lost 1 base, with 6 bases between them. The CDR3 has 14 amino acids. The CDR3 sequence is CASSQDQFQETQYF. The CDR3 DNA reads TGTGCCAGCAGCCAAGATCAGTTCCAAGAGACCCAGTACTTC.

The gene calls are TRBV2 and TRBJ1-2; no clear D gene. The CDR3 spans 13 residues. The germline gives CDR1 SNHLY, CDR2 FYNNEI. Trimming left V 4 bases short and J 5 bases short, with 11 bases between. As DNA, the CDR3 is TGTGCCAGCAGTGCGGGATCTCCATATGGCTACACCTTC. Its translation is CASSAGSPYGYTF.

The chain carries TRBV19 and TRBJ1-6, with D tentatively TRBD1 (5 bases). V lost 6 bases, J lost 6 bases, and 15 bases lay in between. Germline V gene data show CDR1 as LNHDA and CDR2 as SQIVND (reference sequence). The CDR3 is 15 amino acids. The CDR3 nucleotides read TGTGCCAGTAGGCCAGTCGGGACTGTTAATTCACCCCTCCACTTT. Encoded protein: CASRPVGTVNSPLHF.

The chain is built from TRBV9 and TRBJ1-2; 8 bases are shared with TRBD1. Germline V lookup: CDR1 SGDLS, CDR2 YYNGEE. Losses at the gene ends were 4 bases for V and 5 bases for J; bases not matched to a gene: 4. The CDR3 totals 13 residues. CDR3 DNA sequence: TGTGCCAGCAGCCTAGGACAGGGATATGGCTACACCTTC. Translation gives CASSLGQGYGYTF.

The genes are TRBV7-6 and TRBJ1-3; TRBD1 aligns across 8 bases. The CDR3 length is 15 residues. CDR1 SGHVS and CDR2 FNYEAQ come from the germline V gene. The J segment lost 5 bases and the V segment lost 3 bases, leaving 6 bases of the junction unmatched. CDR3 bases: TGTGCCAGCAGCTTGGCGGACAGGGCTAGAAACACCATATATTTT. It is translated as CASSLADRARNTIYF.

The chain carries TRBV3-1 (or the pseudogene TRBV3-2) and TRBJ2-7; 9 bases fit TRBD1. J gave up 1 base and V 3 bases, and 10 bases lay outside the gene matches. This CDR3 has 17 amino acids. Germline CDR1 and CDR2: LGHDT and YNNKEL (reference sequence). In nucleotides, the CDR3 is TGTGCCAGCAGCCAGGCGGGACAGGGCTTGAGGTCCTACGAGCAGTACTTC. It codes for CASSQAGQGLRSYEQYF.

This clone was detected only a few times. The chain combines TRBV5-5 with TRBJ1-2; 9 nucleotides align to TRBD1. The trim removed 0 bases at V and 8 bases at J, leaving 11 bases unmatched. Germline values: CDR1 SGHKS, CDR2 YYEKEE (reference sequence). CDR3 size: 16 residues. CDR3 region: CASSLAVQDRGNGYTF. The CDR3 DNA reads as TGTGCCAGCAGCTTGGCGGTCCAGGACAGGGGAAACGGCTACACCTTC.

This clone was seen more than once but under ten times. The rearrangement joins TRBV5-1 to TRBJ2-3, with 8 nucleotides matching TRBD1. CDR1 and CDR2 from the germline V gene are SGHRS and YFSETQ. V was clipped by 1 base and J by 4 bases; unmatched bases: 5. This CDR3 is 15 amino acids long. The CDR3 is CASSLQGAGADTQYF. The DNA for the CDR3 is TGCGCCAGCAGCTTGCAGGGGGCAGGGGCAGATACGCAGTATTTT. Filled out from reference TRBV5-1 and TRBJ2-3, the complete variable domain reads KAGVTQTPRYLIKTRGQQVTLSCSPISGHRSVSWYQQTPGQGLQFLFEYFSETQRNKGNFPGRFSGRQFSNSRSEMNVSTLELGDSALYLCASSLQGAGADTQYFGPGTRLTVL.

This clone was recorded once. The DNA of the CDR3 is TGTGCCAGCAGCCCCCTCCCGGGACAGAAGAACACTGAAGCTTTCTTT. This gives the protein CASSPLPGQKNTEAFF. J is TRBJ1-1 and V is TRBV4-2; 7 nucleotides align to TRBD1. This CDR3 has 16 residues. With 4 bases clipped from V and 1 base from J, the junction kept 9 bases outside the gene matches. CDR1 LGHNA and CDR2 YNFKEQ come from the germline V gene.

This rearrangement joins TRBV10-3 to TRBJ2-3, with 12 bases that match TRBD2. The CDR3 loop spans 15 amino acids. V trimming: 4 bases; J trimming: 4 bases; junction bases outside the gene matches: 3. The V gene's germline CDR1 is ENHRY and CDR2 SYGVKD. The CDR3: CAISGGLAGADTQYF. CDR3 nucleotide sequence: TGTGCCATCAGTGGGGGACTAGCGGGTGCAGATACGCAGTATTTT.

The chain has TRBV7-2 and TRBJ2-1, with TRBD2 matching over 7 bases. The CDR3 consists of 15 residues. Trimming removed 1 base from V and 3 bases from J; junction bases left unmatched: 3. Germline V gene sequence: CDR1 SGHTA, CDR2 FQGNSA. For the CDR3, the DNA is TGTGCCAGCAGCTTAGGACCGGGAGGCTACAATGAGCAGTTCTTC. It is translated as CASSLGPGGYNEQFF.

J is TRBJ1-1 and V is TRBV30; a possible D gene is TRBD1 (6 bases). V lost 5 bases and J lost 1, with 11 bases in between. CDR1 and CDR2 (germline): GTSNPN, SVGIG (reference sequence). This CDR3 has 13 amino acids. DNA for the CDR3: TGTGCCTGGGCCGGGACAACGAACACTGAAGCTTTCTTT. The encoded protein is CAWAGTTNTEAFF.